The 22 T cell receptor beta chains given below trace back to one sample, sequenced in a study of T cells in Graves' hyperthyroidism and ophthalmopathy. Template material for amplifying TCR beta CDR3 regions consisted of RNA transcripts. First-round RT-PCR of the TCR CDR3 relied on the HTBI primer set. MiXCR, run by TCRdb on the multiplex PCR reads, gives a single entry per CDR3 protein. The profile shows 75,000 to 100,000 distinct CDR3 sequences, around 50% of them singletons. Sequenced: blood. All receptors derive from a woman between 40 and 55 years old with Graves' hyperthyroidism.

V and J are TRBV15 and TRBJ2-7; 14 nucleotides align to TRBD2. V was pared by 3 bases and J by 7 bases, with 5 bases of the junction left unmatched. Germline V CDR1 and CDR2: LNHNV, YYDKDF (reference sequence). This CDR3 has 15 amino acids. CDR3 protein: CATSRTSGRAREQYF. As DNA, the CDR3 is TGTGCCACCAGCAGGACTAGCGGGAGGGCCAGGGAGCAGTACTTC.

This clonotype was seen ten or more times. With a much larger clone just one base away, this may be a read error. The V gene is TRBV24-1, the J gene TRBJ1-2; D uncertain. Germline CDR1 KGHDR, CDR2 SFDVKD. The CDR3 contains 14 residues. CDR3 bases: TGTGCCACCAGTGACCGGTCGGTCCTCTATGGCTACATCTTC. Translating gives CATSDRSVLYGYIF.

The chain couples TRBV20-1 to TRBJ1-2; 11 bases are a match to TRBD1. The CDR3 contains 13 residues. Germline lookup yields CDR1 DFQATT and CDR2 SNEGSKA (reference sequence). V was clipped by 7 bases and J by 7 bases; unmatched bases: 8. This chain's CDR3 is CSVGGQGGSGYTF. CDR3 DNA: TGCAGTGTAGGGGGACAGGGGGGATCTGGCTACACCTTC.

By share, this clonotype counts as medium-sized. The V and J genes are TRBV5-1 and TRBJ2-2; D is unclear. The CDR3 runs to 15 residues. Germline assignment: CDR1 SGHRS and CDR2 YFSETQ. Between the trimmed V and J ends, which lost 0 bases and 2 bases, there was a span of 8 bases. The CDR3 spells CASSLGRYNTGELFF. The CDR3 nucleotides read TGCGCCAGCAGCTTGGGACGGTATAACACCGGGGAGCTGTTTTTT.

V is TRBV7-8 and J is TRBJ1-1; D remains ambiguous. The CDR3 is made up of 16 amino acids. CDR1 and CDR2 (germline): SGHVS, FQNEAQ. Trimming removed 1 base from V and 0 bases from J, with 12 bases in between. DNA for the CDR3: TGTGCCAGCAGCTTAGGCGGAAGCACTATGAACACTGAAGCTTTCTTT. This codes for CASSLGGSTMNTEAFF.

This clonotype was detected ten times or more. The CDR3 spells CATSGLKGWQETQYF. For the CDR3, the DNA is TGTGCCACCAGCGGCCTAAAGGGATGGCAAGAGACCCAGTACTTC. This chain connects TRBV15 to TRBJ2-5; D gene ambiguous. Per the germline V gene, CDR1 is LNHNV and CDR2 is YYDKDF (reference sequence). The CDR3 consists of 15 residues. Trimming took off 5 bases at V and 2 bases at J, with 15 bases between the two ends.

This chain connects TRBV9 to TRBJ1-6; possibly TRBD1 for D (5 bases). Germline V gene data show CDR1 as SGDLS and CDR2 as YYNGEE. The CDR3 has 14 residues. The V end was cut by 4 bases, the J end by 7 bases, with 12 bases between. The CDR3 is CASSLGVSNSPLHF. The CDR3 region has the DNA TGTGCCAGCAGCCTAGGGGTCAGCAATTCACCCCTCCACTTT. The complete variable domain, with remaining parts taken from reference TRBV9 and TRBJ1-6, reads DSGVTQTPKHLITATGQRVTLRCSPRSGDLSVYWYQQSLDQGLQFLIQYYNGEERAKGNILERFSAQQFPDLHSELNLSSLELGDSALYFCASSLGVSNSPLHFGNGTRLTVT.

As concerns this clonotype: A junction boundary mismatches the germline segment, possibly from a read error. The genes are TRBV9 and TRBJ2-5, with D tentatively TRBD2 (7 bases). The CDR3 length is 14 residues. From germline, CDR1 is SGDLS and CDR2 YYNGEE. CDR3 in amino acids: CVSRGEGGEETQYF. CDR3 nucleotides: TGTGTCAGCAGAGGTGAAGGGGGGGAGGAGACCCAGTACTTC.

The V call is TRBV12-3 or TRBV12-4, the J call TRBJ1-6; a weak D match, TRBD1 (5 bases). The CDR3 totals 13 residues. V was pared by 5 bases and J by 8 bases, with 10 bases between. The CDR3 DNA sequence: TGTGCCAGCAGTCCGCAGGGAGATTCACCCCTCCACTTT. Residues: CASSPQGDSPLHF.

The rearrangement joins TRBV29-1 to TRBJ2-2, with 12 bases identical to TRBD2. With 5 bases clipped from V and 6 bases from J, the junction kept 1 base outside the gene matches. Germline V gene sequence: CDR1 SQVTM, CDR2 ANQGSEA. This CDR3 region has 13 residues. The CDR3 nucleotides are TGCAGCGTTTCTAGCGGGAGGGCCGGGGAGCTGTTTTTT. Its protein is CSVSSGRAGELFF.

Ten or more counts support this clonotype. This chain joins TRBV7-9 and TRBJ1-2, with TRBD1 identical over 7 bases. Trimming cost V 5 bases and J 6 bases; bases outside gene matches: 6. CDR3 length: 13 amino acids. The germline V gene has CDR1 SEHNR and CDR2 FQNEAQ (reference sequence). The CDR3 here is CASSPDRVNGYTF. The DNA of the CDR3 is TGTGCCAGCAGCCCTGACAGGGTGAATGGCTACACCTTC.

V gene TRBV3-1 combines with J gene TRBJ1-2; no firm D call. Germline CDR1 and CDR2: LGHDT and YNNKEL (reference sequence). The V gene lost 4 bases and the J gene lost 4 bases, with 10 bases spanning the gap. CDR3 length: 13 amino acids. CDR3 bases: TGTGCCAGCAGCCGTCAACAGATCTATGGCTACACCTTC. Translated: CASSRQQIYGYTF.

This clonotype was found a few times. The junction differs from germline at one of its ends, possibly a read error. J is TRBJ2-5 and V is TRBV25-1; TRBD2 might be the D (6 bases). Germline V gene data show CDR1 as MGHDK and CDR2 as SYGVNS. This CDR3 comprises 15 residues. CDR3 loop: CACSASRDYQETQYF. CDR3 DNA sequence: TGTGCCTGCAGTGCTTCCCGGGACTACCAAGAGACCCAGTACTTC.

This rearrangement joins TRBV2 to TRBJ2-5, with 7 bases lining up with TRBD1. Losses at the gene ends were 4 bases for V and 5 bases for J; bases not matched to a gene: 10. This CDR3 region has 15 residues. Per the germline V gene, CDR1 is SNHLY and CDR2 is FYNNEI. The CDR3: CASSATRTGLETQYF. CDR3 bases: TGTGCCAGCAGTGCCACCCGGACAGGTCTGGAGACCCAGTACTTC.

In its sample, this clonotype was seen many times. V gene TRBV20-1 combines with J gene TRBJ2-5; 7 positions agree with TRBD2. There are 15 residues in the CDR3. CDR1 and CDR2 from the germline V gene are DFQATT and SNEGSKA (reference sequence). Trimming at V came to 5 bases and at J to 5 bases, leaving 14 bases not matched to a gene. This CDR3 reads CSALPSAWGGETQYF. CDR3 sequence (DNA): TGCAGTGCTCTCCCGAGCGCCTGGGGGGGGGAGACCCAGTACTTC.

Remarks on this clonotype: A much larger clone lies one base from this, so it may be a read error. The chain couples TRBV7-2 to TRBJ1-1; perhaps TRBD1 as D (6 bases). Germline V gives CDR1 SGHTA, CDR2 FQGNSA. V was shortened by 3 bases and J by 10 bases, with 18 bases between the two germline ends. The CDR3 sequence is 14 residues long. The CDR3 is CASSFSGEVLGAFF. The CDR3 DNA follows: TGTGCCAGCAGCTTTTCAGGGGAAGTTTTAGGAGCTTTCTTT.

V is TRBV7-8 and J is TRBJ1-5; D unclear. V was trimmed by 5 bases and J by 2 bases, leaving 10 bases between them. Looked up from germline, CDR1 is SGHVS and CDR2 is FQNEAQ. The CDR3 contains 14 residues. CDR3 in amino acids: CASSTGPGNQPQHF. The CDR3 bases are TGTGCCAGCAGCACCGGCCCTGGCAATCAGCCCCAGCATTTT.

In this sample, this clonotype turned up a few times. The rearrangement uses TRBV25-1 and TRBJ2-5, with D possibly matching TRBD1 (6 bases). The CDR3 is made up of 14 amino acids. Trimming cost V 4 bases and J 5 bases, with 14 bases left between them. Germline V gene sequence: CDR1 MGHDK, CDR2 SYGVNS. The chain's CDR3 is CASSARKGDETQYF. Written as DNA, the CDR3 is TGTGCCAGCAGTGCTAGAAAGGGGGACGAGACCCAGTACTTC.

This clonotype was seen at least ten times. The rearrangement uses TRBV9 and TRBJ2-2, with a possible D match to TRBD1 (6 bases). Between the trimmed V and J ends, which lost 7 bases and 7 bases, there was a span of 26 bases. Germline assignment: CDR1 SGDLS and CDR2 YYNGEE. CDR3 length: 17 residues. The CDR3 DNA follows: TGTGCCAGCTGCTCCAATCGGGACACCATAACAAACGGGGAGCTGTTTTTT. Its translation is CASCSNRDTITNGELFF.

Concerning this clonotype: This may come from a read error, since a much larger clone is one base off. J is TRBJ2-2 and V is TRBV11-1; TRBD2 aligns across 9 bases. The CDR3 runs 16 residues. Germline lookup yields CDR1 SGHAT and CDR2 FQDESV (reference sequence). J lost 6 bases, V lost 3 bases, and 8 bases had no gene match. The CDR3 sequence is CASSFVAGVRAGELFF. DNA of the CDR3: TGTGCCAGCAGCTTCGTAGCGGGAGTCCGGGCCGGGGAGCTGTTTTTT.

This clonotype was counted only a few times. V usage is TRBV2 and J usage is TRBJ2-2; 11 bases are shared with TRBD2. CDR3 size: 15 residues. After removal of 2 bases from V and 6 bases from J, the junction contained 2 bases not matched to a gene. Germline V gives CDR1 SNHLY, CDR2 FYNNEI. This CDR3 reads CASSELAGGAGELFF. The CDR3 nucleotides read TGTGCCAGCAGTGAACTAGCGGGGGGAGCCGGGGAGCTGTTTTTT.

This chain uses TRBV7-8 with TRBJ2-7; the match to TRBD1 covers 7 bases. This CDR3 region has 14 residues. Trimming cost V 4 bases and J 3 bases; bases outside gene matches: 6. Germline V gene sequence: CDR1 SGHVS, CDR2 FQNEAQ. CDR3 coding DNA: TGTGCCAGCAGCTCGGCCGGGACAGTCTACGAGCAGTACTTC. It encodes CASSSAGTVYEQYF.